There are many counts of the clone carrying this T cell receptor (beta chain). Its antigen remains unknown. The record originates from a study of beta chain features in type 1 diabetes. Findings and limits, study-wide: The similarity of naive, central memory and Treg TCRB repertoires appeared greater among patients than among healthy donors.

Investigators reverse transcribed all isolated RNA, so they sequenced expressed TCRB transcripts. Clones were read by immunoSEQ multiplex PCR, and TCRdb kept only the in-frame ones, dropping some. The repertoire consists of roughly 230,000 clones, with 7.5% to 10% occurring once and the leading ten covering about 0.03%. Central memory, naive, regulatory and stem cell-like memory CD4+ cells were sorted by CD45RO/CCR7/CD25/CD127/CD95/CD27. This CDR3 has 11 amino acids. Trimming removed 7 bases at V and 6 bases at J, with 7 bases between. Germline V gives CDR1 LNHDA, CDR2 SQIVND (reference sequence). This receptor was identified in a young woman in good health. The V gene is TRBV19, the J gene TRBJ2-1; the D is unclear. The specimen was naive CD4+ T cells from blood. CDR3 nucleotide sequence: TGTGCCAGTATAGCTGTCAATGAGCAGTTCTTC. It specifies CASIAVNEQFF. The variable domain in full, with the rest retrieved from reference TRBV19 and TRBJ2-1, is DGGITQSPKYLFRKEGQNVTLSCEQNLNHDAMYWYRQDPGQGLRLIYYSQIVNDFQKGDIAEGYSVSREKKESFPLTVTSAQKNPTAFYLCASIAVNEQFFGPGTRLTVL.